A selection of T cell receptor beta chains follows, all from one sample in a study of cytomegalovirus exposure and HLA in healthy donors. Sequencing used immunoSEQ multiplex PCR; TCRdb keeps in-frame clones, though not all of them. The sample holds about 90,000 clones, 70% to 75% seen once. The sample comprised PBMCs. The source of these receptors is a woman under 30 in good health and CMV-seropositive. Each CDR3 is given with its conserved first and last residue. D genes are given only for firm matches. Clone size, where shown, is once, few, many, or a class for clones that have expanded.

TRBV19	-	-	TRBJ1-1	TGTGCCAGTACCCACCCGGGTTATACCACTGAAGCTTTCTTT	CASTHPGYTTEAFF
TRBV6-1	TRBD2	-	TRBJ2-3	TGTGCCAGCAAGGCGGGGGGAGTCACAGATACGCAGTATTTT	CASKAGGVTDTQYF
TRBV7-2	TRBD2	-	TRBJ2-7	TGTGCCAGCAGCTTAGGAGGGACTAGCTACGAGCAGTACTTC	CASSLGGTSYEQYF
TRBV4-1	-	-	TRBJ1-2	TGCGCCAGCAGCCAAGCGGGAAACTATGGCTACACCTTC	CASSQAGNYGYTF
TRBV5-1	-	-	TRBJ2-3	TGCGCCAGCAGCTTGAGCGGAGTTGGCACAGATACGCAGTATTTT	CASSLSGVGTDTQYF
TRBV4-3	-	medium-sized	TRBJ1-1	TGCGCCAGCAGCCAAGATTTCGGGAACACTGAAGCTTTCTTT	CASSQDFGNTEAFF
TRBV11-1	TRBD2	-	TRBJ2-1	TGTGCCAGCAGCTTAGAGACTAGCCCTGGAGTTAAGTTCTTC	CASSLETSPGVKFF
TRBV28	-	-	TRBJ1-5	TGTGCCAGCAGCCCCGGGGGGGGAGTCAATCAGCCCCAGCATTTT	CASSPGGGVNQPQHF
TRBV7-8	TRBD1	-	TRBJ2-2	TGTGCCAGCAGCGGACAGGGGAACACCGGGGAGCTGTTTTTT	CASSGQGNTGELFF
TRBV5-1	-	-	TRBJ1-1	TGCGCCAGCAGCTTGGCCTTTAACACTGAAGCTTTCTTT	CASSLAFNTEAFF
TRBV27	-	-	TRBJ2-3	TGTGCCAGCAGTTTATCTGCCTCCTACACAGATACGCAGTATTTT	CASSLSASYTDTQYF
TRBV6-1	-	-	TRBJ1-1	TGTGCCAGCAGTCAAATGACAGGCCAGAACACTGAAGCTTTCTTT	CASSQMTGQNTEAFF
TRBV5-1	TRBD1	-	TRBJ1-2	TGCGCCAGCAGCCTGGGACAGGGTAGTGTCTACACCTTC	CASSLGQGSVYTF
TRBV4-2	-	once	TRBJ2-7	TGTGCCAGCAGCCAAGACACGGGAGACGAGCAGTACTTC	CASSQDTGDEQYF
TRBV7-3	-	-	TRBJ2-5	TGTGCCAGCAGCTCCGGGAGCTCGAGGGAGACCCAGTACTTC	CASSSGSSRETQYF
TRBV4-2	-	-	TRBJ2-3	TGTGCCAGCAGCCAAGGAGAGGTATCCGCCTTCACAGATACGCAGTATTTT	CASSQGEVSAFTDTQYF
TRBV30	-	-	TRBJ2-5	TGTGCCTGGAGCCCCCGGGGGTCCCAGTACTTC	CAWSPRGSQYF
TRBV9	-	-	TRBJ2-2	TGTGCCAGCAACGGGGGAGGCACCGGGGAGCTGTTTTTT	CASNGGGTGELFF
TRBV4-3	TRBD1	-	TRBJ2-7	TGCGCCAGCAGCTTGGAGGCAGGGGGCGCATACGAGCAGTACTTC	CASSLEAGGAYEQYF
TRBV18	-	-	TRBJ2-5	TGTGCCAGCTCACCCCCGGCAGGGGTGACCCAGTACTTC	CASSPPAGVTQYF
TRBV4-3	TRBD2	-	TRBJ2-1	TGCGCCAGCAGCCAGGCCCCCCGCGGGACTAACCTCTACAATGAGCAGTTCTTC	CASSQAPRGTNLYNEQFF
TRBV19	-	-	TRBJ2-6	TGTGCCAGTAGTATAGGAGGTGGGGCCAACGTCCTGACTTTC	CASSIGGGANVLTF
TRBV6-5	TRBD2	few	TRBJ2-1	TGTGCCAGCAGCCGAGTCGGCGGGGGTGAGCAGTTCTTC	CASSRVGGGEQFF
TRBV7-3	-	-	TRBJ2-1	TGTGCCAGCAGCTTACGGGCGGGACCCTACAATGAGCAGTTCTTC	CASSLRAGPYNEQFF
TRBV5-5	TRBD2	-	TRBJ2-1	TGTGCCAGCAGCTGGGCTCGGACTAGCGTTGTGAATGAGCAGTTCTTC	CASSWARTSVVNEQFF
TRBV28	-	-	TRBJ1-1	TGTGCCAGCACCCTAGGAGGGGGGGCAAACACTGAAGCTTTCTTT	CASTLGGGANTEAFF
TRBV4-2	-	once	TRBJ1-2	TGTGCCAGCAGCCAAGATGGGCAGGGGTCCTATGGCTACACCTTC	CASSQDGQGSYGYTF
TRBV7-8	TRBD2	-	TRBJ2-1	TGTGCCAGCAGCCCACCCCGACTAGCGTCGTACAATGAGCAGTTCTTC	CASSPPRLASYNEQFF
TRBV6-6	-	-	TRBJ1-4	TGTGCCAGCAGTCCCTTCGGGGAGGAGGTGTTTTTT	CASSPFGEEVFF